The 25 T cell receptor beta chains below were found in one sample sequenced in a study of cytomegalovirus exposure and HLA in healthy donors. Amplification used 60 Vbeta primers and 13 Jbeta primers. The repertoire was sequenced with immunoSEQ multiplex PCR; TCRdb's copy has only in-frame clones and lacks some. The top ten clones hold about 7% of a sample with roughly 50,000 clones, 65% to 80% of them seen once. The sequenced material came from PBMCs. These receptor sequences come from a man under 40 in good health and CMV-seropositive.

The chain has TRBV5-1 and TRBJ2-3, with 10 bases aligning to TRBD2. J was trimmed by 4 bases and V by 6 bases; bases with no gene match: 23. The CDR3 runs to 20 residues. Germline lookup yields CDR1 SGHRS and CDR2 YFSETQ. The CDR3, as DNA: TGCGCCAGCACCACTGGGGTCGTGGGCGCGAAGCGGGGGGGGTCAGATACGCAGTATTTT. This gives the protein CASTTGVVGAKRGGSDTQYF.

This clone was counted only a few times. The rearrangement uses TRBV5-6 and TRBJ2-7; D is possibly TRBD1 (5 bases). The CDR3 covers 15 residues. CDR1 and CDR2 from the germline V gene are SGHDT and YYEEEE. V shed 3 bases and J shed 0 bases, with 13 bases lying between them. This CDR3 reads CASSSPQGFSYEQYF. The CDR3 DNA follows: TGTGCCAGCAGCTCTCCGCAGGGCTTCTCCTACGAGCAGTACTTC.

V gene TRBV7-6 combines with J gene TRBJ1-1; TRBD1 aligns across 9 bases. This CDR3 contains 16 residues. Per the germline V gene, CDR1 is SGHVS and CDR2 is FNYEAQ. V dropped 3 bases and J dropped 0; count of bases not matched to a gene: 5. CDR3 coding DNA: TGTGCCAGCAGCTTTTCCGGGACAGGGATGAACACTGAAGCTTTCTTT. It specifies CASSFSGTGMNTEAFF.

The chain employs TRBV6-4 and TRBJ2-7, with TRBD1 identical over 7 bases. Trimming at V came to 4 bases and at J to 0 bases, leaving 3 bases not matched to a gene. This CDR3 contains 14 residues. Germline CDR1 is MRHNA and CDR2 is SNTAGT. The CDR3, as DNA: TGTGCCAGCAGTGCGGGACAGCTCTCCTACGAGCAGTACTTC. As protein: CASSAGQLSYEQYF.

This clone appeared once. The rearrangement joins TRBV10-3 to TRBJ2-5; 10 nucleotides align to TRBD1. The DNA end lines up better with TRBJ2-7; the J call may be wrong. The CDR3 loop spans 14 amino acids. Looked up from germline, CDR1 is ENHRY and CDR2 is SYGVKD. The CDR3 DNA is TGTGCCCTTCCACCGGGACAGGGGACCCACGAGCAGTACTTC. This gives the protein CALPPGQGTHEQYF.

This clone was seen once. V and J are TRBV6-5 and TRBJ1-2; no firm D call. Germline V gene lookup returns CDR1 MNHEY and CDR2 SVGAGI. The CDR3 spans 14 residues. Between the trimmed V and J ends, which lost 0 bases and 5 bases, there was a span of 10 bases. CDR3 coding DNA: TGTGCCAGCAGTTACTCTAGCCCTCTTTATGGCTACACCTTC. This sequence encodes CASSYSSPLYGYTF.

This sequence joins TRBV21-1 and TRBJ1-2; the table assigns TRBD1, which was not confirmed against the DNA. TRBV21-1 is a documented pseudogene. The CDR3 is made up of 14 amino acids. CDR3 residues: CASSHSRGQNGYTF. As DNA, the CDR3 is TGTGCCAGCAGCCACTCCAGGGGGCAGAATGGCTACACCTTC.

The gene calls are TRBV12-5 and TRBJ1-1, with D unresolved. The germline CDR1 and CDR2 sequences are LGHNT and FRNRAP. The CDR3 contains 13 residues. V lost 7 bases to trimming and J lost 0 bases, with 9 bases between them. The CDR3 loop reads CASADDLNTEAFF. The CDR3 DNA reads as TGTGCTAGTGCCGACGACTTGAACACTGAAGCTTTCTTT.

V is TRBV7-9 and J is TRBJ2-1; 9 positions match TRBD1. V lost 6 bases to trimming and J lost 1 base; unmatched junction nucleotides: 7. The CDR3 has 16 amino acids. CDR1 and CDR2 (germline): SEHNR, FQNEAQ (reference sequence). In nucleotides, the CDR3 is TGTGCCAGCAGAACCGGGACAGGGTCATCCTACAATGAGCAGTTCTTC. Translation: CASRTGTGSSYNEQFF.

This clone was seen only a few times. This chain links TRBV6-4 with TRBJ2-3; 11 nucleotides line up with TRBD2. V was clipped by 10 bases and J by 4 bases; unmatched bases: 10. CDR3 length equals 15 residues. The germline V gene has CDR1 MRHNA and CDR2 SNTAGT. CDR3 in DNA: TGTGCCACCGGGAAGACTAGCGGGGACGCAGATACGCAGTATTTT. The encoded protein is CATGKTSGDADTQYF.

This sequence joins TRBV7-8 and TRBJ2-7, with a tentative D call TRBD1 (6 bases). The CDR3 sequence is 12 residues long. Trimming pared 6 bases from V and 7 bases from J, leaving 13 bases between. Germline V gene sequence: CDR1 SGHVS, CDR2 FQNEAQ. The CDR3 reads CASSLQGWEQYF. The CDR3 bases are TGTGCCAGCAGTTTACAGGGATGGGAGCAGTACTTC.

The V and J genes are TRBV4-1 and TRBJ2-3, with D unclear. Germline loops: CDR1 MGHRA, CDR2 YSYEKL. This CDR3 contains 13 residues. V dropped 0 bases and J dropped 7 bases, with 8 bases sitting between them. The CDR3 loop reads CASSQETTYTQYF. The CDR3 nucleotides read TGCGCCAGCAGCCAAGAGACAACCTATACGCAGTATTTT.

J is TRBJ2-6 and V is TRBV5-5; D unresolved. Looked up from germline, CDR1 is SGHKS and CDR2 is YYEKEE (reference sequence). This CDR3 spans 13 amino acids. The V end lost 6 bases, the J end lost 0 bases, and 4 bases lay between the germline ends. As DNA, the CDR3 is TGTGCCAGCACCCTCTCTGGGGCCAACGTCCTGACTTTC. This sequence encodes CASTLSGANVLTF. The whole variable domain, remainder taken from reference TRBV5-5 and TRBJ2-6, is DAGVTQSPTHLIKTRGQQVTLRCSPISGHKSVSWYQQVLGQGPQFIFQYYEKEERGRGNFPDRFSARQFPNYSSELNVNALLLGDSALYLCASTLSGANVLTFGAGSRLTVL.

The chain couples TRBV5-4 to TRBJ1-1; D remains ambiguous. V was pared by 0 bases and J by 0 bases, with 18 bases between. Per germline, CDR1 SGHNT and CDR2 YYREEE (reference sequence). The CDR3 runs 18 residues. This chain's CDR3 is CASSLESVRSVVNTEAFF. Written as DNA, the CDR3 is TGTGCCAGCAGCTTGGAGTCCGTCAGGTCGGTTGTGAACACTGAAGCTTTCTTT. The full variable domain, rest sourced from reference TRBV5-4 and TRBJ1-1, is ETGVTQSPTHLIKTRGQQVTLRCSSQSGHNTVSWYQQALGQGPQFIFQYYREEENGRGNFPPRFSGLQFPNYSSELNVNALELDDSALYLCASSLESVRSVVNTEAFFGQGTRLTVV.

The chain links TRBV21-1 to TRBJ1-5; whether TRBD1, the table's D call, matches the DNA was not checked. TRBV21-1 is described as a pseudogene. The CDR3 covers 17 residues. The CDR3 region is CASSKAWQGKNNQPQHF. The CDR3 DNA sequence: TGTGCCAGCAGCAAAGCGTGGCAGGGGAAAAACAATCAGCCCCAGCATTTT.

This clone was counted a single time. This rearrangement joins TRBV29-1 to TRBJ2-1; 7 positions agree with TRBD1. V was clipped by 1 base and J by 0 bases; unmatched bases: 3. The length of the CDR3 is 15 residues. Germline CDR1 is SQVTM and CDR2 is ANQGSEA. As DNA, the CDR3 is TGCAGCGTTGAAGGGACAGGAAGCTCCTACAATGAGCAGTTCTTC. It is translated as CSVEGTGSSYNEQFF.

CDR3 protein: CASSGEGVRNQPQHF. CDR3 nucleotide sequence: TGTGCCAGCAGTGGAGAGGGAGTCCGCAATCAGCCCCAGCATTTT. The V and J genes are TRBV2 and TRBJ1-5, with D unclear. CDR3 length equals 15 residues. The V end lost 4 bases, the J end lost 2 bases, and 12 bases lay between the germline ends. Per germline, CDR1 SNHLY and CDR2 FYNNEI.

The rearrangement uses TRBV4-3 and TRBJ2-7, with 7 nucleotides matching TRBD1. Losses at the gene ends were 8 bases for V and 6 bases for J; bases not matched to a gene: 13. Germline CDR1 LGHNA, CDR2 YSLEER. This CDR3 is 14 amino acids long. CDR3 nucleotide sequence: TGCGCCAGCTCAAAAACAGGGGAAGTTGGCGAGCAGTACTTC. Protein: CASSKTGEVGEQYF.

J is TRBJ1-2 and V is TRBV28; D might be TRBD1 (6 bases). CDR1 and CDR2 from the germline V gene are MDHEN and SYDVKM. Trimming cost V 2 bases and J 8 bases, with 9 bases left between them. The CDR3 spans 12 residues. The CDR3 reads CASSLGGRGYTF. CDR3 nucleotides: TGTGCCAGCAGTTTAGGGGGCAGGGGCTACACCTTC.

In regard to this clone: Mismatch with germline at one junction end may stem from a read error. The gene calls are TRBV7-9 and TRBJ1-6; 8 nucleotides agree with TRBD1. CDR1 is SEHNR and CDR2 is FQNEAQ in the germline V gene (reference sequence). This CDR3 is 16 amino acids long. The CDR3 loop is CSSIRVQGVYNSPLHF. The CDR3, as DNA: TGTTCCAGCATCCGGGTACAGGGGGTGTATAATTCACCCCTCCACTTT.

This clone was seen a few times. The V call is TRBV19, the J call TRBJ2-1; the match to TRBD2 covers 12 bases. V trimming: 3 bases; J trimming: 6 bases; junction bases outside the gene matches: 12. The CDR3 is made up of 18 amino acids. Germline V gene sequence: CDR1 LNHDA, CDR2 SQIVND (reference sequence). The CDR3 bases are TGTGCCAGTAGTATCCCCCTGCTAGCGGGGGGGGTCCGCAATGAGCAGTTCTTC. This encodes CASSIPLLAGGVRNEQFF. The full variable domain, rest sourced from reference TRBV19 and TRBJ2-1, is DGGITQSPKYLFRKEGQNVTLSCEQNLNHDAMYWYRQDPGQGLRLIYYSQIVNDFQKGDIAEGYSVSREKKESFPLTVTSAQKNPTAFYLCASSIPLLAGGVRNEQFFGPGTRLTVL.

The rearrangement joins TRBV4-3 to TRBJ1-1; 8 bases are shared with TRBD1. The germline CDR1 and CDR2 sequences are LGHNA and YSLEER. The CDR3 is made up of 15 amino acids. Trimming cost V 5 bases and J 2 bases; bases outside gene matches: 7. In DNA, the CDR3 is TGCGCCAGCAGCACCCGACAGGGGATTAACACTGAAGCTTTCTTT. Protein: CASSTRQGINTEAFF.

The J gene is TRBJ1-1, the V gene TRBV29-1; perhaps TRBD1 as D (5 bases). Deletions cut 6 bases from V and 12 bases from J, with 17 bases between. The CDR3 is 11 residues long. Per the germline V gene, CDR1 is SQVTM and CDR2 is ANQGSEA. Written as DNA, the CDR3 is TGCAGCGTCTCAGTGGGGAGGGGCCCTTTCTTT. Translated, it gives CSVSVGRGPFF.

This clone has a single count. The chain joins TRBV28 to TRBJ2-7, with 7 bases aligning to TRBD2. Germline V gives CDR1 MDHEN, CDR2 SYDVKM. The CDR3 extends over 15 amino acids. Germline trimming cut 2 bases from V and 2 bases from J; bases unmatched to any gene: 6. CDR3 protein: CASSLPGGGAYEQYF. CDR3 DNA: TGTGCCAGCAGTTTACCTGGCGGGGGAGCCTACGAGCAGTACTTC.

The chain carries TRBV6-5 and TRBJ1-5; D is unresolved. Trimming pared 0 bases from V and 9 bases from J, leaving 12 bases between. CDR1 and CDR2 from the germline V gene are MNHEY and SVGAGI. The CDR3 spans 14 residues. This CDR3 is CASSYSGESMPQHF. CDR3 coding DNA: TGTGCCAGCAGTTACTCTGGAGAAAGCATGCCCCAGCATTTT.